This T cell receptor (beta chain) was captured by sequencing in a study of blood T cells in healthy people across ages. Whole-study results and caveats: Long-lived donors exceeded aged donors in naive CD4+ cells and diversity. Researchers deemed the diversity estimates from one million T cells underestimates.

In its sample, this clonotype was seen a few times. Its target is unknown. Peripheral blood from each donor was collected in a volume of approximately 10 milliliters. V was pared by 6 bases and J by 4 bases, with 15 bases between. This CDR3 is 13 amino acids long. Germline CDR1 DFQATT, CDR2 SNEGSKA (reference sequence). A second roughly 7 to 11 cycle PCR used barcoded and J-beta primers. TCRdb redid the calling of the 5' RACE reads with MiXCR, one entry per CDR3 protein. The data show roughly 1.6 million distinct CDR3 sequences, about 35% seen once. Sequenced: blood. The V and J genes are TRBV20-1 and TRBJ2-5; tentatively, D is TRBD2 (5 bases). This TCR was sampled from a woman under 40 in good health. The CDR3 region is CSATEVRGETQYF. DNA of the CDR3: TGCAGTGCCACGGAGGTTCGGGGAGAGACCCAGTACTTC.